Each of the 3 T cell receptor beta chains below was sequenced from the same sample in a study of chemoradiotherapy in HPV16-positive cancers. Here immunoSEQ multiplex PCR was the method, and the copy in TCRdb shows in-frame clones only, minus some. This sample yields about 2,000 clones, of which roughly 80% are seen a single time; 2.5% to 3.5% belongs to the top ten. Material: tumor tissue, obtained from a patient who underwent chemoradiotherapy. The receptors were sampled from a human donor with HPV-associated anogenital cancer.

This rearrangement joins TRBV7-8 to TRBJ2-2; D is unresolved. V was cut by 1 base and J by 0 bases, with 9 bases left in between. CDR3 length equals 16 residues. Germline V CDR1 and CDR2: SGHVS, FQNEAQ. Here the CDR3 reads CASSLGTVSNTGELFF. Written as DNA, the CDR3 is TGTGCCAGCAGCTTAGGTACCGTCTCGAACACCGGGGAGCTGTTTTTT.

V gene TRBV6-1 combines with J gene TRBJ1-2, with D possibly being TRBD1 (6 bases). Germline CDR1 and CDR2: MNHNS and SASEGT. CDR3 size: 15 residues. V was shortened by 6 bases and J by 2 bases, with 16 bases between the two germline ends. The CDR3, as DNA: TGTGCCAGCAGCGCGTCGACAGGCTCAAACTATGGCTACACCTTC. Translated, it gives CASSASTGSNYGYTF.

This chain joins TRBV15 and TRBJ2-3; no clear D. The CDR3 has 12 residues. From germline, CDR1 is LNHNV and CDR2 YYDKDF (reference sequence). V was pared by 1 base and J by 2 bases, with 1 base between. The CDR3 loop reads CATSRATDTQYF. CDR3 DNA sequence: TGTGCCACCAGCAGAGCCACAGATACGCAGTATTTT.